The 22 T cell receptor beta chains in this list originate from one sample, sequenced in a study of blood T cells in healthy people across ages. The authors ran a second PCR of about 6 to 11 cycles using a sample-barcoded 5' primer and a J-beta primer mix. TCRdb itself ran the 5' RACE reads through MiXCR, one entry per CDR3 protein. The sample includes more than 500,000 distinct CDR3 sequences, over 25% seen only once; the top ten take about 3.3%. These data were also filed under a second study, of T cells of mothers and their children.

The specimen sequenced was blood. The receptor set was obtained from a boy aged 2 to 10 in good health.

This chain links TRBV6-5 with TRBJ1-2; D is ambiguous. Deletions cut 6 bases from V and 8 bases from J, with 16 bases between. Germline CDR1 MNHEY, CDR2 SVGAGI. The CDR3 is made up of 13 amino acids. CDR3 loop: CASRETRVMGYTF. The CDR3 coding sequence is TGTGCCAGCAGGGAGACACGGGTTATGGGCTACACCTTC.

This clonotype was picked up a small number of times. CDR3 residues: CASSSLSGRAMFF. CDR3 coding DNA: TGTGCCAGCAGTTCCCTCAGCGGGAGGGCTATGTTCTTC. The gene calls are TRBV6-2 or TRBV6-3 and TRBJ2-1; 10 positions agree with TRBD2. With V trimmed by 4 bases and J by 15 bases, 9 bases remained unmatched. Germline lookup yields CDR1 MNHEY and CDR2 SVGEGT. CDR3 length equals 13 residues.

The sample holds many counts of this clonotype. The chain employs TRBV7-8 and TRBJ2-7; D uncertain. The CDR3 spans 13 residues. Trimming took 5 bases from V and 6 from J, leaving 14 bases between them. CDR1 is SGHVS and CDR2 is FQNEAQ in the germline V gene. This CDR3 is CASSPLRDAEQYF. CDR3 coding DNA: TGTGCCAGCAGCCCTCTCCGCGACGCCGAGCAGTACTTC.

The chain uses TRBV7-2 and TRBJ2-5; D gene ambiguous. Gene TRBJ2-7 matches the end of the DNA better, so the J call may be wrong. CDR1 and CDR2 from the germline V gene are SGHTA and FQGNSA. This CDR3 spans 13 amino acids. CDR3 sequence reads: CASSLGMNYEQYF. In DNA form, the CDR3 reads TGTGCCAGCAGCTTAGGGATGAACTACGAGCAGTACTTC.

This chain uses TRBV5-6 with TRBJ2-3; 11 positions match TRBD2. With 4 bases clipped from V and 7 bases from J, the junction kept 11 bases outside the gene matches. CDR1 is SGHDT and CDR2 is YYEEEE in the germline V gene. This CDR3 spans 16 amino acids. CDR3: CASSQLAGDRQYTQYF. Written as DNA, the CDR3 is TGTGCCAGCAGCCAACTAGCGGGAGATCGGCAGTATACGCAGTATTTT. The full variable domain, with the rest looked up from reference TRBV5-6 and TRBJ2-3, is DAGVTQSPTHLIKTRGQQVTLRCSPKSGHDTVSWYQQALGQGPQFIFQYYEEEERQRGNFPDRFSGHQFPNYSSELNVNALLLGDSALYLCASSQLAGDRQYTQYFGPGTRLTVL.

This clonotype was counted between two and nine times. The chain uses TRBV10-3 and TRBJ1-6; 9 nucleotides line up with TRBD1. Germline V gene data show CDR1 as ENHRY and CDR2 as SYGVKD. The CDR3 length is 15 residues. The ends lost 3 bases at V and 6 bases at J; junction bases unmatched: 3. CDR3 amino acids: CAISDSGQGNSPLHF. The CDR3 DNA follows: TGTGCCATCAGTGATTCGGGACAGGGTAATTCACCCCTCCACTTT.

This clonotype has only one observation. CDR3 DNA: TGTGCCAGCAGCCAAGGGCGGCGGAGCTCCTACAATGAGCAGTTCTTC. Encoded protein: CASSQGRRSSYNEQFF. This chain joins TRBV3-1 and TRBJ2-1, with unresolved D. Germline CDR1 is LGHDT and CDR2 is YNNKEL (reference sequence). This CDR3 region has 16 residues. The germline V and J ends were trimmed by 1 base and 0 bases, with 10 bases remaining between them.

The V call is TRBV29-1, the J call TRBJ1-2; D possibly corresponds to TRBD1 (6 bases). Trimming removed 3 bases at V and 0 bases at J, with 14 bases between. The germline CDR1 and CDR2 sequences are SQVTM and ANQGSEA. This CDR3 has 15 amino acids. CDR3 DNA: TGCAGCGTTGACAGAGGAAAGGGGGCTAACTATGGCTACACCTTC. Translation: CSVDRGKGANYGYTF.

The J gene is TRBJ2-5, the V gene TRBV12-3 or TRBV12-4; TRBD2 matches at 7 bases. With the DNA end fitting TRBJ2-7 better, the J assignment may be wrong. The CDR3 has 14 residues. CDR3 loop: CASSPTSVDYEQYF. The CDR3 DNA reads TGTGCCAGCAGTCCCACTAGCGTCGACTACGAGCAGTACTTC.

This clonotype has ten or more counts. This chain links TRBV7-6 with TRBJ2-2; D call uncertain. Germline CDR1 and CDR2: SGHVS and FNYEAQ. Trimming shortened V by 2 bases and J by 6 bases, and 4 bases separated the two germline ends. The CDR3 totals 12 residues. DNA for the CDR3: TGTGCCAGCAGCTTACCCGCCGGGGAGCTGTTTTTT. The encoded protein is CASSLPAGELFF.

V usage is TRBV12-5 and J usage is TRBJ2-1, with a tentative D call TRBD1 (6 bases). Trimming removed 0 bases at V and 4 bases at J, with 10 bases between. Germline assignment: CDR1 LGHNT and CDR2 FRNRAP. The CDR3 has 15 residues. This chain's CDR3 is CASGLVLGQYNEQFF. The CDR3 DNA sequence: TGTGCTAGTGGTTTGGTGTTGGGACAATACAATGAGCAGTTCTTC.

This CDR3 is CASSSGPTGTEAFF. CDR3 coding DNA: TGTGCCAGCTCGTCTGGCCCGACTGGCACTGAAGCTTTCTTT. V usage is TRBV18 and J usage is TRBJ1-1; no clear D gene. Germline V gene data show CDR1 as KGHSH and CDR2 as LQKENI. Trimming took 6 bases from V and 4 from J, leaving 15 bases between them. The CDR3 is made up of 14 amino acids.

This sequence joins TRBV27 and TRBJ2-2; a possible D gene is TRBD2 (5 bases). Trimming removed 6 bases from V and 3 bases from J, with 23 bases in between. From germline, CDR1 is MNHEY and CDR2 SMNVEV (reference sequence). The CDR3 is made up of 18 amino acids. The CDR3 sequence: CASSKVKLGVGDTGELFF. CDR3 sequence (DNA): TGTGCCAGCAGCAAAGTAAAGCTCGGGGTGGGCGACACCGGGGAGCTGTTTTTT.

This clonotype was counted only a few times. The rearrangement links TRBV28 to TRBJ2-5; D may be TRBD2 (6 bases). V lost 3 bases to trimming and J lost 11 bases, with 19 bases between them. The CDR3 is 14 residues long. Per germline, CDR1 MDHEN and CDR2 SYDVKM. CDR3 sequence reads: CASSLGVLSGEQYF. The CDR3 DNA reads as TGTGCCAGCAGTTTGGGGGTACTTTCGGGGGAGCAGTACTTC.

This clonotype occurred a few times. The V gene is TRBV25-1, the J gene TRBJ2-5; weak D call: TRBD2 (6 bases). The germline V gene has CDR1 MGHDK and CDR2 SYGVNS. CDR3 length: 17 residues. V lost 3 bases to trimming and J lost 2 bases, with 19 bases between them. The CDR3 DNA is TGTGCCAGCAGTGACGGTTGGAGTAGCGGAGATCAAGAGACCCAGTACTTC. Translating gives CASSDGWSSGDQETQYF.

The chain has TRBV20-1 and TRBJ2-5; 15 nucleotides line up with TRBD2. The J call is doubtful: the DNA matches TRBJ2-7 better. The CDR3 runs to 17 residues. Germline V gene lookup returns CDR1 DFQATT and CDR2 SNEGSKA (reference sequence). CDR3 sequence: CSASPGLAGGNSYEQYF. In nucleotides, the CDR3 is TGCAGTGCTAGCCCCGGACTAGCGGGAGGGAACTCCTACGAGCAGTACTTC.

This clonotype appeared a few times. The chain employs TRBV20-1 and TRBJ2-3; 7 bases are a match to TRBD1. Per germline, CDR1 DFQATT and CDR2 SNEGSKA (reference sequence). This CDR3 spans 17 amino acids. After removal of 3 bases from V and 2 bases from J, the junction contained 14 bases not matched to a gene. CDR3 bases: TGCAGTGCTAGTCCGGGACCAGGGGGATCACACACAGATACGCAGTATTTT. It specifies CSASPGPGGSHTDTQYF.

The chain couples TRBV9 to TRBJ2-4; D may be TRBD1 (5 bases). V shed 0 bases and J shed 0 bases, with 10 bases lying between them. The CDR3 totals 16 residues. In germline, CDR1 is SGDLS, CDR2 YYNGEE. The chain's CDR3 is CASSVEGQLAKNIQYF. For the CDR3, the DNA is TGTGCCAGCAGCGTAGAGGGGCAACTAGCCAAAAACATTCAGTACTTC.

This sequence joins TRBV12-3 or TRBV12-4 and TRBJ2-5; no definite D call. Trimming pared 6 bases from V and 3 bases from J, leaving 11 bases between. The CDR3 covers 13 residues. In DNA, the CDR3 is TGTGCCAGCAGACCCCGTGGGGAAGAGACCCAGTACTTC. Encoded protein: CASRPRGEETQYF.

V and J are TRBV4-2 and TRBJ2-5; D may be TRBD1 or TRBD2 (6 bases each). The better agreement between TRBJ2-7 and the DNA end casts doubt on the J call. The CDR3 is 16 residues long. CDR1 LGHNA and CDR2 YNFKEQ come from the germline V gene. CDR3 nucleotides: TGTGCCAGCAGCCAAGACCCCGGGGGCCGCCCCTACGAGCAGTACTTC. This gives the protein CASSQDPGGRPYEQYF.

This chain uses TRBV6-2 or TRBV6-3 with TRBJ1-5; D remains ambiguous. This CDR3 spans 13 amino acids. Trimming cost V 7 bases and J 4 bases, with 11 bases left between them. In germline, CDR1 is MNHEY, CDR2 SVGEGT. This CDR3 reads CASTLQRNQPQHF. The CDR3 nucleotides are TGTGCCAGCACCCTGCAGCGGAATCAGCCCCAGCATTTT.

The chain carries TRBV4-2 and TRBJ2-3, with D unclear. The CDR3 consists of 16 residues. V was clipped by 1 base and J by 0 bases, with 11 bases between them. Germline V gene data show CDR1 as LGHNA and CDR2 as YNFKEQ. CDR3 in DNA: TGTGCCAGCAGCCAAGGGGGTCGCGCCAGCACAGATACGCAGTATTTT. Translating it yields CASSQGGRASTDTQYF.